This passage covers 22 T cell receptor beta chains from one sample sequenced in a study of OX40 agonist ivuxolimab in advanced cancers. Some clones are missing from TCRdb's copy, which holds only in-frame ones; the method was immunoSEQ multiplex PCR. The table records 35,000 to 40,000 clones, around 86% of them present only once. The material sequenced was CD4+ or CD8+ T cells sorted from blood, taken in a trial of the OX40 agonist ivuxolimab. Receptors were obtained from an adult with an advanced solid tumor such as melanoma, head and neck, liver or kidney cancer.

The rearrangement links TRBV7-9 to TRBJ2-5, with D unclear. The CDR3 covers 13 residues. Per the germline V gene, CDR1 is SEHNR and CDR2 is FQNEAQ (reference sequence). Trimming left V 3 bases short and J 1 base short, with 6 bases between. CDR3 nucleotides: TGTGCCAGCAGCTTCGACACCCAAGAGACCCAGTACTTC. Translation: CASSFDTQETQYF.

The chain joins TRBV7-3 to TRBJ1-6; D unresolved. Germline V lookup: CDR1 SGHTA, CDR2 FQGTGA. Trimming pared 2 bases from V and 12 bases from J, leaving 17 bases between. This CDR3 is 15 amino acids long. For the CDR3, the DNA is TGTGCCAGCAGCTTAGAGGCACCCCCAGTGGTACCCCTCCACTTT. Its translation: CASSLEAPPVVPLHF.

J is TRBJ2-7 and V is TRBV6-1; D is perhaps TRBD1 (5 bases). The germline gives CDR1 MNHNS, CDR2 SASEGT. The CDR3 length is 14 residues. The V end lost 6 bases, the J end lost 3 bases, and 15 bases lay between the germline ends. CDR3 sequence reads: CASRGPGPFYEQYF. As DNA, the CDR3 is TGTGCCAGCAGGGGGCCAGGGCCATTCTACGAGCAGTACTTC.

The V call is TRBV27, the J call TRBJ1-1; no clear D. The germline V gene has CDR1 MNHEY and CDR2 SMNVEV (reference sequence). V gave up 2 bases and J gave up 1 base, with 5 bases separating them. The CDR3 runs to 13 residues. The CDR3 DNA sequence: TGTGCCAGCAGTTTACGAGCGAACACTGAAGCTTTCTTT. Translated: CASSLRANTEAFF.

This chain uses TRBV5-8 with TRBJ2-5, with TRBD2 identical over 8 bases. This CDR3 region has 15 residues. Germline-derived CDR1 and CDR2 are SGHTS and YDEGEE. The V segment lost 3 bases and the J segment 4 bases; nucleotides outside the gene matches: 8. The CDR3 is CASSSGGAVGETQYF. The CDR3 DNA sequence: TGTGCCAGCAGCTCCGGGGGGGCGGTAGGAGAGACCCAGTACTTC.

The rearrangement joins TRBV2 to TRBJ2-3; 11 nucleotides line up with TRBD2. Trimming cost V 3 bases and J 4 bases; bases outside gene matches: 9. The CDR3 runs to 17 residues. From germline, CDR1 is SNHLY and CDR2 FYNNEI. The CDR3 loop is CASSDPIAGGPADTQYF. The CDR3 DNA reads TGTGCCAGCAGTGACCCTATAGCGGGGGGGCCCGCAGATACGCAGTATTTT.

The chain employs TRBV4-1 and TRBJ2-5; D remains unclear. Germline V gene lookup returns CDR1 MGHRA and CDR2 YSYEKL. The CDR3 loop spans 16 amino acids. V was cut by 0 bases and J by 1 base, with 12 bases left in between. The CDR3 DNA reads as TGCGCCAGCAGCCAAGATTTCGGAGTCATCCAAGAGACCCAGTACTTC. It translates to CASSQDFGVIQETQYF.

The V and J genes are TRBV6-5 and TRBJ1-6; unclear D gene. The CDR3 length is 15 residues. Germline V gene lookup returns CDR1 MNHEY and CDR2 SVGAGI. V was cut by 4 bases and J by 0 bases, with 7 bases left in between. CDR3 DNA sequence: TGTGCCAGCAGTTTTAGGAACTCCTATAATTCACCCCTCCACTTT. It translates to CASSFRNSYNSPLHF.

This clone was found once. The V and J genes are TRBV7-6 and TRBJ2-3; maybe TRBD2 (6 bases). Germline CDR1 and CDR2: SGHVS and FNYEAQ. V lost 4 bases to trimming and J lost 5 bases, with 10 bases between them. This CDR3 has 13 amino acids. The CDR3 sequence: CASSSRLVDTQYF. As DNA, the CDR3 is TGTGCCAGCAGCTCCAGACTAGTAGATACGCAGTATTTT.

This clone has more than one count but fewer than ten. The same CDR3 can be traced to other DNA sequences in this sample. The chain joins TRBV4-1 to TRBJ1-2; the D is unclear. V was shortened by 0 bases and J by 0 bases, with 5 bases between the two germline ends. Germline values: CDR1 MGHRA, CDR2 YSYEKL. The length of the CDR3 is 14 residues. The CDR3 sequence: CASSQDPANYGYTF. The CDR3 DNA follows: TGCGCCAGCAGCCAAGACCCAGCTAACTATGGCTACACCTTC.

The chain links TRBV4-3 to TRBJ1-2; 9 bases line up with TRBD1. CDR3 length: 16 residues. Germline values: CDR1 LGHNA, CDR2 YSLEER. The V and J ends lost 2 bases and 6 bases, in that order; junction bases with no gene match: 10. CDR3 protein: CASSQTGQGRGDGYTF. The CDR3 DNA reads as TGCGCCAGCAGCCAAACAGGACAGGGGAGGGGTGATGGCTACACCTTC.

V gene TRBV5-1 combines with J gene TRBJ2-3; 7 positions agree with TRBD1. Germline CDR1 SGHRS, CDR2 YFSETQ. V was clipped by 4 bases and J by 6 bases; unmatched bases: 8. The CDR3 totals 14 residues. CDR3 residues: CASSGNRGQDTQYF. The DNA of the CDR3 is TGCGCCAGCAGCGGAAACAGGGGTCAGGATACGCAGTATTTT.

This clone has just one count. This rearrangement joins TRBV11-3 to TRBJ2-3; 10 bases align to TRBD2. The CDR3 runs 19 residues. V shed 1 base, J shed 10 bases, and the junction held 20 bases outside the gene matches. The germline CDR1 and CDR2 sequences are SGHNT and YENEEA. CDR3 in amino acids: CASSLVSSGGASLLRAQYF. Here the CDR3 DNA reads TGTGCCAGCAGCTTAGTGTCAAGCGGGGGGGCGAGTCTGTTGAGGGCGCAGTATTTT.

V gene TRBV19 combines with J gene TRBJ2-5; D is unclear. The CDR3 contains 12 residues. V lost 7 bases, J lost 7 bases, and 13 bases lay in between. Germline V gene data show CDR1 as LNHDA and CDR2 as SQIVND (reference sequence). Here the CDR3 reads CASISPGGTQYF. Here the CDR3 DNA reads TGTGCCAGTATTAGTCCGGGCGGGACCCAGTACTTC.

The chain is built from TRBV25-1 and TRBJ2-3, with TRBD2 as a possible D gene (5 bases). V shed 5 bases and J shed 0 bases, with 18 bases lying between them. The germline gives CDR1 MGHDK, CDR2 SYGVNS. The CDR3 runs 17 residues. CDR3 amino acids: CASSRRERTGSTDTQYF. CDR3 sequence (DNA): TGTGCCAGCAGTCGAAGGGAGCGGACGGGGAGCACAGATACGCAGTATTTT.

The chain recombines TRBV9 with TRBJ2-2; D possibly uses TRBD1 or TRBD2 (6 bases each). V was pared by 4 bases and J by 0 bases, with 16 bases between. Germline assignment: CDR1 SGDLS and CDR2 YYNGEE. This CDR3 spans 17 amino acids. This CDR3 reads CASSNNRRDTNTGELFF. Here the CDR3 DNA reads TGTGCCAGCAGCAATAACCGGCGGGACACGAACACCGGGGAGCTGTTTTTT.

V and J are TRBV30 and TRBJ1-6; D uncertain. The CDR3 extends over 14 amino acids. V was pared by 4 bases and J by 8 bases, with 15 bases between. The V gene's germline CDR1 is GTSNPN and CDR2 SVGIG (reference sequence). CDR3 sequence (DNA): TGTGCCTGGAATGCCCTGCCGGGAGATTCACCCCTCCACTTT. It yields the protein CAWNALPGDSPLHF.

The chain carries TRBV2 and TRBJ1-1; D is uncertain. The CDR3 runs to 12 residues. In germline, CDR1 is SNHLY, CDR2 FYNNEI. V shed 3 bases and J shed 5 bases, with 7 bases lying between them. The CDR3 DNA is TGTGCCAGCAGTGAGAGCACGACTGAAGCTTTCTTT. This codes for CASSESTTEAFF.

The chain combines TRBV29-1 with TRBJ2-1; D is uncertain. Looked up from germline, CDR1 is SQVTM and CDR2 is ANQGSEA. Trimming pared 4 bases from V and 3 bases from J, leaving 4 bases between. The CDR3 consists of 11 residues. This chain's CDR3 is CSVVHYNEQFF. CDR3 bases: TGCAGCGTTGTCCACTACAATGAGCAGTTCTTC.

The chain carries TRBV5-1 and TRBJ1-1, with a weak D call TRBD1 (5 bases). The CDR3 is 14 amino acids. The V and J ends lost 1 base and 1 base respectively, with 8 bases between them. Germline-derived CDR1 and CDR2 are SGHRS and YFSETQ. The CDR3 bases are TGCGCCAGCAGCTTGTCAGGGCAGAACACTGAAGCTTTCTTT. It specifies CASSLSGQNTEAFF.

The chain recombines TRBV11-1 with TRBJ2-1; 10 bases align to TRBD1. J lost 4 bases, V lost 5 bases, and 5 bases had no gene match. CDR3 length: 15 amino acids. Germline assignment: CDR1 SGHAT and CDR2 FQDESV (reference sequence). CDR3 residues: CASSPGGQGYNEQFF. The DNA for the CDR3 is TGTGCCAGCAGCCCCGGGGGACAGGGGTACAATGAGCAGTTCTTC.

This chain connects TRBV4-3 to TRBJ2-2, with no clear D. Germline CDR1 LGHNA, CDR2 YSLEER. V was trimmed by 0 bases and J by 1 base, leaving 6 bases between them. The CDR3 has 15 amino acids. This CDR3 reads CASSQDRVNTGELFF. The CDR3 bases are TGCGCCAGCAGCCAAGATAGAGTGAACACCGGGGAGCTGTTTTTT.